These 23 T cell receptor beta chains were sequenced from one sample in a study of blood T cell repertoires in COVID-19. Only in-frame clones appear in the TCRdb table, and some are missing; sequencing was by immunoSEQ multiplex PCR. In the table there are about 120,000 clones, approximately 83% of which are singletons. The sequenced sample consisted of peripheral blood. These receptors all stem from a man aged 55 to 70 with acute or convalescent COVID-19.

The rearrangement uses TRBV18 and TRBJ2-7, with 9 bases aligning to TRBD1. The germline gives CDR1 KGHSH, CDR2 LQKENI. The J segment lost 1 base and the V segment lost 2 bases, leaving 9 bases of the junction unmatched. This CDR3 comprises 17 residues. The CDR3 nucleotides are TGTGCCAGCTCACCAAAGACGCCGGGACAGGGTTCCTACGAGCAGTACTTC. The encoded protein is CASSPKTPGQGSYEQYF.

The chain joins TRBV3-1 (or the pseudogene TRBV3-2) to TRBJ1-2, with 9 bases matching TRBD1. Germline V gene sequence: CDR1 LGHDT, CDR2 YNNKEL (reference sequence). V lost 3 bases to trimming and J lost 7 bases; unmatched junction nucleotides: 9. This CDR3 contains 15 residues. The CDR3 region is CASSHGTGTMGGYTF. CDR3 nucleotide sequence: TGTGCCAGCAGCCATGGGACAGGGACTATGGGTGGCTACACCTTC.

This chain connects TRBV29-1 to TRBJ2-3, with D uncertain. Germline V gives CDR1 SQVTM, CDR2 ANQGSEA. Trimming cost V 3 bases and J 1 base, with 5 bases left between them. The CDR3 has 12 amino acids. CDR3 in DNA: TGCAGCGTTGACCAGGGCACAGATACGCAGTATTTT. This translates into CSVDQGTDTQYF.

CDR3 bases: TGTGCCAGCAGTGAGTCTACTCCGAGGGGAAACACCATATATTTT. Translation gives CASSESTPRGNTIYF. V is TRBV6-1 and J is TRBJ1-3; D unclear. V was cut by 3 bases and J by 4 bases, with 13 bases left in between. Germline CDR1 MNHNS, CDR2 SASEGT. CDR3 length: 15 residues.

The chain carries TRBV10-2 and TRBJ2-6; the D gene is possibly TRBD2 (7 bases). CDR3 length: 16 amino acids. Germline V gene lookup returns CDR1 WSHSY and CDR2 SAAADI. V lost 2 bases and J lost 3, with 11 bases in between. The CDR3 region has the DNA TGCGCCAGCAGTGAGCGGGGGGCAAGTGGGGCCAACGTCCTGACTTTC. Its translation is CASSERGASGANVLTF.

This chain connects TRBV10-3 to TRBJ2-3; the match to TRBD1 covers 8 bases. Germline lookup yields CDR1 ENHRY and CDR2 SYGVKD. The trim removed 3 bases at V and 5 bases at J, leaving 4 bases unmatched. The CDR3 totals 14 residues. CDR3 nucleotides: TGTGCCATCAGTGATCAGGGGGCCGGAGATACGCAGTATTTT. It is translated as CAISDQGAGDTQYF.

The chain recombines TRBV6-5 with TRBJ1-2; a weak D match, TRBD1 (5 bases). The V end lost 8 bases, the J end lost 6 bases, and 22 bases lay between the germline ends. CDR3 size: 15 residues. CDR1 is MNHEY, CDR2 SVGAGI, per germline. The CDR3, as DNA: TGTGCCAGCCTTATCGCCCGAGGGAGGGGCCATGGCTACACCTTC. This gives the protein CASLIARGRGHGYTF.

The chain carries TRBV10-3 and TRBJ2-3, with TRBD2 matching over 8 bases. CDR1 and CDR2 (germline): ENHRY, SYGVKD. Unmatched junction bases numbered 8, after V lost 9 bases and J lost 0 bases. The CDR3 runs to 15 residues. CDR3 in DNA: TGTGCCATGGCGGGGGGATTGGGTAGCACAGATACGCAGTATTTT. Its translation is CAMAGGLGSTDTQYF.

The chain links TRBV5-1 to TRBJ1-2; unclear D gene. V was pared by 0 bases and J by 0 bases, with 6 bases between. The CDR3 runs 14 residues. CDR1 and CDR2 (germline): SGHRS, YFSETQ. The CDR3 nucleotides read TGCGCCAGCAGCTTGGAACGGGCTAACTATGGCTACACCTTC. Translated: CASSLERANYGYTF.

The chain recombines TRBV4-2 with TRBJ2-2; 11 bases fit TRBD2. The CDR3 has 21 amino acids. Germline V lookup: CDR1 LGHNA, CDR2 YNFKEQ. The ends lost 4 bases at V and 1 base at J; junction bases unmatched: 17. The CDR3 reads CASSPGPGTSGRGMNTGELFF. The CDR3 DNA reads as TGTGCCAGCAGCCCGGGACCCGGGACTAGCGGTAGAGGGATGAACACCGGGGAGCTGTTTTTT.

This clone was picked up a small number of times. The chain uses TRBV19 and TRBJ1-1; no clear D. Germline V gene lookup returns CDR1 LNHDA and CDR2 SQIVND (reference sequence). Trimming took 0 bases from V and 9 from J, leaving 11 bases between them. The length of the CDR3 is 13 residues. The CDR3 DNA reads TGTGCCAGTAGTATAGAGGAAGGAGGGAAAGCTTTCTTT. The encoded protein is CASSIEEGGKAFF.

This chain joins TRBV7-2 and TRBJ2-1; TRBD2 matches 10 bases. J gave up 4 bases and V 5 bases, and 5 bases lay outside the gene matches. Germline CDR1 SGHTA, CDR2 FQGNSA. CDR3 length: 15 amino acids. The CDR3 bases are TGTGCCAGCAGCCCTAGCGGGAGTGCTTACAATGAGCAGTTCTTC. This codes for CASSPSGSAYNEQFF.

The chain couples TRBV6-5 to TRBJ1-2, with 10 bases fitting TRBD1. Germline V lookup: CDR1 MNHEY, CDR2 SVGAGI. The CDR3 extends over 13 amino acids. The V gene end was trimmed by 6 bases and the J gene end by 7 bases; junction bases not matched to a gene: 5. CDR3 nucleotide sequence: TGTGCCAGCAGGCCGGGACAGGGGTTTGGCTACACCTTC. This encodes CASRPGQGFGYTF.

There are a few counts of this clone. The chain recombines TRBV5-8 with TRBJ2-1, with TRBD2 identical over 7 bases. V lost 4 bases and J lost 8; bases outside the gene matches: 9. The CDR3 totals 14 residues. Per germline, CDR1 SGHTS and CDR2 YDEGEE. The CDR3 DNA is TGTGCCAGCAGCCACGGCGGGAGTTCCTATGAGCAGTTCTTC. This encodes CASSHGGSSYEQFF. Full variable domain (outside the CDR3, taken from reference TRBV5-8 and TRBJ2-1): EAGVTQSPTHLIKTRGQQATLRCSPISGHTSVYWYQQALGLGLQFLLWYDEGEERNRGNFPPRFSGRQFPNYSSELNVNALELEDSALYLCASSHGGSSYEQFFGPGTRLTVL.

J is TRBJ1-5 and V is TRBV2, with 7 bases that match TRBD1. The CDR3 consists of 16 residues. Losses at the gene ends were 2 bases for V and 3 bases for J; bases not matched to a gene: 7. CDR1 SNHLY and CDR2 FYNNEI come from the germline V gene. The chain's CDR3 is CASSELDRVPNQPQHF. In DNA form, the CDR3 reads TGTGCCAGCAGTGAATTAGACAGGGTCCCCAATCAGCCCCAGCATTTT. The full variable domain, with the rest looked up from reference TRBV2 and TRBJ1-5, is EPEVTQTPSHQVTQMGQEVILRCVPISNHLYFYWYRQILGQKVEFLVSFYNNEISEKSEIFDDQFSVERPDGSNFTLKIRSTKLEDSAMYFCASSELDRVPNQPQHFGDGTRLSIL.

CDR3 nucleotide sequence: TGTGCCAGCAGTACCACATCTGGAAACACCATATATTTT. Protein sequence: CASSTTSGNTIYF. V and J are TRBV6-6 and TRBJ1-3; D is uncertain. V was cut by 5 bases and J by 1 base, with 6 bases left in between. Germline CDR1 is MNHNY and CDR2 is SVGAGI (reference sequence). The length of the CDR3 is 13 residues.

The chain joins TRBV14 to TRBJ2-1; TRBD2 matches 13 bases. Germline V gives CDR1 SGHDN, CDR2 FVKESK. The CDR3 is 18 residues long. Unmatched junction bases numbered 7, after V lost 4 bases and J lost 1 base. CDR3 protein: CASSPLRTSGSSYNEQFF. CDR3 nucleotides: TGTGCCAGCAGCCCACTTCGGACTAGCGGGAGTTCCTACAATGAGCAGTTCTTC.

This clone has just one count. The chain has TRBV3-1 (or the pseudogene TRBV3-2) and TRBJ2-3; 13 positions match TRBD2. There are 17 residues in the CDR3. V gave up 5 bases and J gave up 1 base; unmatched junction bases: 6. Germline V gene lookup returns CDR1 LGHDT and CDR2 YNNKEL (reference sequence). DNA for the CDR3: TGTGCCAGCAGCATCGGACTAGCGGGAGTTGGCACAGATACGCAGTATTTT. Translated, it gives CASSIGLAGVGTDTQYF.

The rearrangement joins TRBV4-1 to TRBJ1-1; D remains unclear. The CDR3 covers 13 residues. Looked up from germline, CDR1 is MGHRA and CDR2 is YSYEKL. V was trimmed by 5 bases and J by 7 bases, leaving 14 bases between them. CDR3 region: CASSVRFGVEAFF. The DNA of the CDR3 is TGCGCCAGCAGCGTTAGGTTTGGAGTTGAAGCTTTCTTT.

This chain connects TRBV6-5 to TRBJ1-2; 7 positions agree with TRBD1. Germline V gives CDR1 MNHEY, CDR2 SVGAGI. The CDR3 has 12 residues. V trimming: 8 bases; J trimming: 7 bases; junction bases outside the gene matches: 7. CDR3 DNA: TGTGCCAGCCAGGGACAGTTGGGTGGCTACACCTTC. Its translation: CASQGQLGGYTF.

To note about this clone: Other DNA sequences in the same sample also yield this CDR3. The chain couples TRBV5-1 to TRBJ2-1; TRBD1 agrees at 8 bases. V was clipped by 2 bases and J by 0 bases; unmatched bases: 4. The germline CDR1 and CDR2 sequences are SGHRS and YFSETQ. The CDR3 runs to 16 residues. CDR3 protein: CASSFSGTGSYNEQFF. The CDR3 DNA is TGCGCCAGCAGCTTTTCCGGGACAGGCTCCTACAATGAGCAGTTCTTC.

The chain has TRBV3-1 (or the pseudogene TRBV3-2) and TRBJ1-5; D ambiguous. The CDR3 loop spans 16 amino acids. Trimming left V 1 base short and J 2 bases short, with 12 bases between. Germline CDR1 LGHDT, CDR2 YNNKEL (reference sequence). CDR3 amino acids: CASSQGSLRGNQPQHF. In nucleotides, the CDR3 is TGTGCCAGCAGCCAAGGTAGCCTACGGGGCAATCAGCCCCAGCATTTT.

The chain joins TRBV10-1 to TRBJ1-1; the D gene is possibly TRBD1 (6 bases). V was clipped by 6 bases and J by 1 base, with 9 bases between them. The CDR3 is 13 amino acids. Germline-derived CDR1 and CDR2 are WNHNN and SYGVQD (reference sequence). The CDR3 sequence is CASRKDRNTEAFF. CDR3 coding DNA: TGCGCCAGCAGGAAGGACAGGAACACTGAAGCTTTCTTT.